What follows is one T cell receptor (beta chain) and its context. No antigen is known for it. The TCR cDNA carried a universal primer site and UMIs from 5'RACE template switching. TCRdb reprocessed the 5' RACE reads via MiXCR and lists one record per CDR3 protein. Counted here are about 360,000 distinct CDR3 sequences, around 6.4% occurring once; the ten biggest clones make up about 15%. CDR3 size: 14 residues. Germline V gives CDR1 SGHTS, CDR2 YDEGEE. V lost 9 bases and J lost 5, with 20 bases in between. The entry originates in a study of T cells after yellow fever vaccination. Findings of the study overall: Shared CD4/CD8 clonotypes were a small share, likely from convergent recombination. The study re-detected most primary-vaccination clones after the booster (under 97% CD4, around 89% CD8). On re-exposure, the response was weaker but peaked faster, at day 5 versus 15.

The material sequenced was PBMCs, taken 5 days after the yellow fever booster vaccination. The chain uses TRBV5-8 and TRBJ1-1; weak D call: TRBD1 (6 bases). The sequence was collected from a man under 40 who received the YFV17D yellow fever vaccine. CDR3 region: CATSAAGAGTEAFF. DNA of the CDR3: TGTGCCACCTCCGCGGCAGGGGCGGGGACTGAAGCTTTCTTT.